This TCR beta chain was observed in a study of shared clonotypes between healthy human individuals. Study results and caveats: Represented genetic and exposure-history diversity was restricted by having few donors.

Only in-frame clones appear in the TCRdb table, and some are missing; sequencing was by immunoSEQ multiplex PCR. The sample consists of fewer than 600,000 clones, over 60% of them appearing once. Per the germline V gene, CDR1 is SGHAT and CDR2 is FQNNGV. V was clipped by 6 bases and J by 7 bases, with 9 bases between them. The CDR3 has 12 amino acids. Of note for this clone: The target antigen is unknown.

With unsorted samples, genomic DNA was obtained from tens of millions of PBMCs. Sequencing input: PBMCs. The V call is TRBV11-2, the J call TRBJ2-2; possibly TRBD2 for D (5 bases). The source is a woman between 35 and 50 years old in good health. Some clones in this sample may be carry-over from other donors' samples. Written as DNA, the CDR3 is TGTGCCAGCAGTCCGAGGGTCGGGGAGCTGTTTTTT. Translated, it gives CASSPRVGELFF.